The rows below give T cell receptor beta chains drawn from one sample of a study of control samples from healthy donors and cancer patients. Profiled with immunoSEQ multiplex PCR; TCRdb holds only in-frame clones, not every one. The sample has roughly 200,000 clones, around 94% seen once. Sequencing was carried out using blood. Every receptor here comes from a man aged 50-59 years in good health. CDR3s include the opening cysteine and the closing phenylalanine or tryptophan. D genes are given only for firm matches. Clone size appears in some rows only: once, few, many, or a class for an expanded clone.

TRBJ1-6 . TRBV5-5 . CASSEDSGPIRSLHF TGTGCCAGCAGCGAGGATTCAGGCCCAATAAGATCCCTCCACTTT
TRBJ1-5 . TRBV6-2/TRBV6-3 . CASSSSDQPQHF TGTGCCAGCAGTTCATCCGATCAGCCCCAGCATTTT
TRBJ2-7 . TRBV5-8 . CASSSDPSEQYF TGTGCCAGCAGCTCGGACCCATCCGAGCAGTACTTC
TRBJ1-1 . TRBV10-1 . CASSEKVQGGTEAFF TGCGCCAGCAGTGAGAAGGTACAGGGTGGGACTGAAGCTTTCTTT
TRBJ2-5 . TRBV10-3 TRBD2 CAISESGLAGAPGAQYF TGTGCCATCAGTGAGTCGGGACTAGCGGGGGCCCCGGGGGCCCAGTACTTC
TRBJ2-1 . TRBV3-1/TRBV3-2 . CASTGRGGPYNEQFF TGTGCCAGCACCGGACGGGGAGGTCCGTACAATGAGCAGTTCTTC
TRBJ1-6 few TRBV5-1 TRBD1 CASSAQGDSPLHF TGCGCCAGCAGCGCTCAGGGGGATTCACCCCTCCACTTT
TRBJ2-1 . TRBV10-3 . CAISESTALLGHEQFF TGTGCCATCAGTGAGTCAACTGCCCTATTGGGTCATGAGCAGTTCTTC
TRBJ1-2 few TRBV7-9 . CASSSTALSNYGYTF TGTGCCAGCAGCTCCACAGCCCTCTCTAACTATGGCTACACCTTC
TRBJ2-2 . TRBV6-6 TRBD1 CASRGQGTGELFF TGTGCCAGCAGGGGACAGGGAACCGGGGAGCTGTTTTTT
TRBJ1-4 . TRBV3-1/TRBV3-2 . CASSQSGSAEKLFF TGTGCCAGCAGCCAGTCCGGGTCGGCAGAAAAACTGTTTTTT
TRBJ2-7 . TRBV4-2 TRBD1 CASSRSGTGTYEQYF TGTGCCAGCAGCCGATCCGGGACAGGGACCTACGAGCAGTACTTC
TRBJ2-1 few TRBV5-5 TRBD2 CASSLGLAGVYNEQFF TGTGCCAGCAGCCTGGGGCTAGCGGGGGTCTACAATGAGCAGTTCTTC
TRBJ1-6 . TRBV27 TRBD1 CASSLIGDRETTPLHF TGTGCCAGCAGTTTAATCGGAGACAGGGAAACGACACCCCTCCACTTT
TRBJ1-2 . TRBV7-8 TRBD1 CASSLRATRGGDYGYTF TGTGCCAGCAGCTTAAGGGCCACCAGGGGGGGCGACTATGGCTACACCTTC
TRBJ2-3 . TRBV6-1 TRBD1 CASSVQGQAHLKAQYF TGTGCCAGCAGTGTCCAGGGACAGGCCCATCTAAAAGCGCAGTATTTT
TRBJ1-2 . TRBV27 . CASRPSRGNANYGYTF TGTGCCAGCAGACCTAGTAGGGGGAACGCTAACTATGGCTACACCTTC
TRBJ2-5 . TRBV25-1 . CASTSPLQETQYF TGTGCCAGCACGAGTCCGCTGCAAGAGACCCAGTACTTC
TRBJ1-4 . TRBV7-9 TRBD1 CASSNRGGKEKLFF TGTGCCAGCAGCAACAGGGGGGGAAAGGAAAAACTGTTTTTT
TRBJ2-7 . TRBV4-1 TRBD2 CASSQRAGVTAYEQYF TGCGCCAGCAGCCAAAGGGCGGGGGTAACTGCCTACGAGCAGTACTTC
TRBJ2-2 . TRBV10-1 . CASSSEFTGELFF TGCGCCAGCAGTTCAGAGTTCACCGGGGAGCTGTTTTTT
TRBJ1-2 . TRBV2 TRBD1 CASSEWVGGTRDYGYTF TGTGCCAGCAGTGAATGGGTAGGGGGCACACGGGACTATGGCTACACCTTC
TRBJ1-3 . TRBV7-2 . CASSSAGNTIYF TGTGCCAGCAGCTCCGCTGGAAACACCATATATTTT
TRBJ1-2 . TRBV2 TRBD1 CASGGTGAIYGYTF TGTGCCAGCGGAGGGACAGGAGCCATCTATGGCTACACCTTC